The 2 T cell receptor beta chains below all came from one sample that was sequenced in a study of shared clonotypes between healthy human individuals. The repertoire was sequenced with immunoSEQ multiplex PCR; TCRdb's copy has only in-frame clones and lacks some. The table includes millions of clones, around 95% detected once. The specimen sequenced was naive CD4+ T cells sorted from blood. The subset: CD45RA+ positively selected. The receptor source for this set is a man between 18 and 35 years old in good health.

This clone is a singleton in its sample. At the DNA level, this CDR3 is encoded by other sequences in the same sample as well. The rearrangement links TRBV14 to TRBJ2-5; D is ambiguous. Germline CDR1 reads SGHDN; CDR2 reads FVKESK. The CDR3 has 11 residues. Trimming took off 3 bases at V and 5 bases at J, with 4 bases between the two ends. CDR3 bases: TGTGCCAGCAGCCACGGTGAGACCCAGTACTTC. Translating gives CASSHGETQYF.

The rearrangement uses TRBV30 and TRBJ2-3; 8 bases agree with TRBD1. After removal of 4 bases from V and 3 bases from J, the junction contained 3 bases not matched to a gene. Germline loops: CDR1 GTSNPN, CDR2 SVGIG (reference sequence). This CDR3 is built from 13 residues. CDR3: CAWTDRATDTQYF. CDR3 bases: TGTGCCTGGACGGACAGGGCTACAGATACGCAGTATTTT.